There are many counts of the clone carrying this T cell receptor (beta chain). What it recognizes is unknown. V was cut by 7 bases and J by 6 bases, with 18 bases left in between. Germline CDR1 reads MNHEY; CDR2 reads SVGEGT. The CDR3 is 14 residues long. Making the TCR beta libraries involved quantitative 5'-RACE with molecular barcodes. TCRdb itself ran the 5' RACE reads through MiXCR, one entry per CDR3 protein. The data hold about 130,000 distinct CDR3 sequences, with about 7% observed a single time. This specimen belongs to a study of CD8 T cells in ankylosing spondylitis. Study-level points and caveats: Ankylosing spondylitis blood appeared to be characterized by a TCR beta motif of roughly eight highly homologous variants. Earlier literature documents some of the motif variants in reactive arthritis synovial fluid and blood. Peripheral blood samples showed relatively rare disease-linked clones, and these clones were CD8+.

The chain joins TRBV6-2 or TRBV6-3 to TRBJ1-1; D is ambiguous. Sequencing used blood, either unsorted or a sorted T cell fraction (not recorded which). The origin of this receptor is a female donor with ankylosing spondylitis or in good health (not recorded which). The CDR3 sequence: CASTEGPKWAEAFF. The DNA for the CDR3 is TGTGCCAGCACCGAGGGTCCAAAGTGGGCTGAAGCTTTCTTT.